In its sample, the clone carrying this TCR beta chain was seen many times. Its antigen is not identified. This entry is derived from a study of T cell repertoires in cytomegalovirus infection. On the study more broadly: CMV epitopes in the study were HLA-C-restricted (recently identified) and HLA-B-restricted (well studied). Whole-study findings and limits: Cumulative frequency (of public TCR beta family members) identified carriers of CMV plus the relevant HLA. Across the ex vivo response, the dominant clonotypes were HLA-C-restricted CMV-specific TCR beta clonotypes.

TCRdb re-called the reads with MiXCR, one entry per CDR3 protein. In the table there are a few hundred thousand distinct CDR3 sequences, about 40% of which are singletons. The CDR3 extends over 16 amino acids. Germline V gene lookup returns CDR1 SGHTA and CDR2 FQGNSA. V was clipped by 5 bases and J by 0 bases, with 14 bases between them. The chain has TRBV7-2 and TRBJ2-1; a possible D gene is TRBD1 (6 bases). The clonotype comes from a human donor in good health (CMV status not recorded). Some clones in this sample may be carry-over from other donors' samples. The sequencing here drew on cultured PBMCs, taken from culture after CMV antigen stimulation. CDR3 region: CASSRQQGSSYNEQFF. CDR3 nucleotides: TGTGCCAGCAGCCGACAACAGGGCAGCTCCTACAATGAGCAGTTCTTC.